This passage covers 27 T cell receptor beta chains from one sample sequenced in a study of prognosis after radiotherapy for stage I lung cancer. Two rounds of multiplex PCR amplified TCR beta CDR3 from genomic DNA. Specific primers for each TRBV and TRBJ gene were what first-round PCR used. TCRdb re-called the multiplex PCR reads with MiXCR, one entry per CDR3 protein. Of about 35,000 distinct CDR3 sequences listed, about 32% were seen once; the top ten hold about 25%. The sample in question was PBMCs, obtained before or after stereotactic body radiation therapy (not recorded which). These receptors were collected from a donor over 45 with non-small cell lung cancer.

This clonotype was recorded at least ten times. The chain uses TRBV10-2 and TRBJ2-1, with unresolved D. This CDR3 is built from 10 residues. Deletions cut 6 bases from V and 6 bases from J, with 3 bases between. Germline V gives CDR1 WSHSY, CDR2 SAAADI. The CDR3 DNA follows: TGCGCCAGCAGCTTCAATGAGCAGTTCTTC. As protein: CASSFNEQFF.

The chain joins TRBV27 to TRBJ1-2, with D hard to call. V was cut by 3 bases and J by 7 bases, with 15 bases left in between. This CDR3 has 14 amino acids. The germline CDR1 and CDR2 sequences are MNHEY and SMNVEV (reference sequence). The CDR3 loop reads CASSFFPSSGGYTF. CDR3 sequence (DNA): TGTGCCAGCAGTTTCTTCCCTTCTTCTGGTGGCTACACCTTC.

This clonotype was observed a few times. A much larger clone is a single base away; this may be a read error. The chain uses TRBV6-1 and TRBJ2-5; D possibly corresponds to TRBD1 (7 bases). In germline, CDR1 is MNHNS, CDR2 SASEGT. This CDR3 is 15 amino acids long. This CDR3 reads CASSTSRGGGETKYF. CDR3 sequence (DNA): TGTGCCAGCAGTACCTCTAGAGGGGGCGGGGAGACCAAGTACTTC.

This clonotype was seen once. The CDR3 loop is CASGLSQWTEAFF. In DNA form, the CDR3 reads TGTGCTAGTGGTTTGTCTCAGTGGACTGAAGCTTTCTTT. The chain uses TRBV12-5 and TRBJ1-1; D unclear. The CDR3 sequence is 13 residues long. Germline assignment: CDR1 LGHNT and CDR2 FRNRAP. V gave up 2 bases and J gave up 5 bases, with 9 bases separating them.

At least ten counts were recorded for this clonotype. V and J are TRBV9 and TRBJ1-1, with D possibly matching TRBD1 (5 bases). Germline values: CDR1 SGDLS, CDR2 YYNGEE. The V end was cut by 2 bases, the J end by 7 bases, with 15 bases between. CDR3 length: 14 amino acids. This CDR3 is CASSVEERTGEAFF. The CDR3 nucleotides are TGTGCCAGCAGCGTCGAGGAAAGAACAGGTGAAGCTTTCTTT.

In this sample, this clonotype turned up many times. The rearrangement links TRBV5-4 to TRBJ2-3; tentative D call: TRBD2 (7 bases). The V end was cut by 0 bases, the J end by 4 bases, with 12 bases between. The CDR3 is 15 residues long. CDR1 SGHNT and CDR2 YYREEE come from the germline V gene (reference sequence). CDR3 bases: TGTGCCAGCAGCTTGGAGGGGGGGGGGCCAGATACGCAGTATTTT. This encodes CASSLEGGGPDTQYF.

By frequency in the sample, this clonotype is medium-sized. The rearrangement joins TRBV5-1 to TRBJ1-2; perhaps TRBD1 as D (6 bases). This CDR3 has 14 residues. V was cut by 4 bases and J by 5 bases, with 15 bases left in between. Germline-derived CDR1 and CDR2 are SGHRS and YFSETQ. The CDR3: CASSHGGGDYGYTF. The CDR3 bases are TGCGCCAGCAGCCATGGAGGGGGTGATTATGGCTACACCTTC.

This clonotype occurred many times. The chain couples TRBV18 to TRBJ1-4; the match to TRBD1 covers 7 bases. J gave up 4 bases and V 2 bases, and 4 bases lay outside the gene matches. This CDR3 has 15 amino acids. Germline loops: CDR1 KGHSH, CDR2 LQKENI. The CDR3 region has the DNA TGTGCCAGCTCACCAGGACAGGCCCTTAATGAAAAACTGTTTTTT. It is translated as CASSPGQALNEKLFF.

In the case of this clonotype: A far larger clone is one nucleotide away, so this likely arose from a read error. The V and J genes are TRBV6-5 and TRBJ1-2; possibly TRBD1 for D (6 bases). V was shortened by 8 bases and J by 0 bases, with 10 bases between the two germline ends. The CDR3 runs 13 residues. Germline lookup yields CDR1 MNHEY and CDR2 SVGAGI. The CDR3 protein is CASLTGPNYGYTF. The CDR3 region has the DNA TGTGCCAGCCTTACAGGGCCTAACTATGGCTACACCTTC.

This clonotype was detected many times. The chain combines TRBV6-5 with TRBJ2-5; 10 bases fit TRBD2. The junction had 19 bases not matched to a gene; V was cut back by 3 bases and J by 6 bases. Germline assignment: CDR1 MNHEY and CDR2 SVGAGI. The CDR3 totals 19 residues. The CDR3 region has the DNA TGTGCCAGCAGTTATGAAGCAGCTAATAGCGGGGGGTTCTCGAAGACCCAGTACTTC. Translation gives CASSYEAANSGGFSKTQYF.

This chain's CDR3 is CASSPGHGARADTQYF. The CDR3 coding sequence is TGCGCCAGCAGCCCAGGTCACGGGGCTCGGGCGGATACGCAGTATTTT. The V and J genes are TRBV4-1 and TRBJ2-3; D could derive from TRBD1 or TRBD2 (5 bases each). The V end was cut by 4 bases, the J end by 6 bases, with 20 bases between. Germline V gene sequence: CDR1 MGHRA, CDR2 YSYEKL. This CDR3 has 16 residues.

This clonotype was recorded at least ten times. The gene calls are TRBV18 and TRBJ1-5; no firm D call. CDR1 is KGHSH and CDR2 is LQKENI in the germline V gene. V was trimmed by 2 bases and J by 0 bases, leaving 5 bases between them. The CDR3 has 14 residues. CDR3 amino acids: CASSPMTSNQPQHF. Written as DNA, the CDR3 is TGTGCCAGCTCACCAATGACTAGCAATCAGCCCCAGCATTTT.

This clonotype came up many times. The rearrangement links TRBV6-5 to TRBJ2-1, with TRBD1 as a possible D gene (6 bases). Deletions cut 2 bases from V and 0 bases from J, with 8 bases between. Germline-derived CDR1 and CDR2 are MNHEY and SVGAGI. CDR3 size: 15 residues. CDR3: CASSYTDSSYNEQFF. In nucleotides, the CDR3 is TGTGCCAGCAGTTACACGGACAGCTCCTACAATGAGCAGTTCTTC.

This clonotype was recorded many times. V usage is TRBV20-1 and J usage is TRBJ1-6; 7 positions match TRBD1. CDR3 size: 14 residues. CDR1 DFQATT and CDR2 SNEGSKA come from the germline V gene (reference sequence). Trimming took 4 bases from V and 7 from J; bases not matched to a gene: 7. Written as DNA, the CDR3 is TGCAGTGCTACTTCGGGGACAGTGAATTCACCCCTCCACTTT. Residues: CSATSGTVNSPLHF.

The table lists this clonotype with many counts. V and J are TRBV7-2 and TRBJ1-5; unclear D gene. The CDR3 has 13 amino acids. The germline gives CDR1 SGHTA, CDR2 FQGNSA. The ends were cut back, 2 bases at V and 6 bases at J, with 8 bases in the middle. The DNA for the CDR3 is TGTGCCAGCAGCTTACTTAAAACTCAGCCCCAGCATTTT. As protein: CASSLLKTQPQHF.

The rearrangement joins TRBV28 to TRBJ2-1; 11 positions agree with TRBD2. Germline CDR1 is MDHEN and CDR2 is SYDVKM. CDR3 length equals 17 residues. Losses at the gene ends were 5 bases for V and 6 bases for J; bases not matched to a gene: 12. DNA for the CDR3: TGTGCCAGCAGTCATACCTTACGGACTAGCGGGTCCAATGAGCAGTTCTTC. Residues: CASSHTLRTSGSNEQFF.

This clonotype was picked up many times. This could be a read error, since a much larger clone is one nucleotide away. The chain uses TRBV6-2 or TRBV6-3 and TRBJ2-1, with 10 bases identical to TRBD2. V shed 5 bases, J shed 0 bases, and the junction held 10 bases outside the gene matches. CDR1 is MNHEY, CDR2 SVGEGT, per germline. The CDR3 is 18 amino acids. The CDR3, as DNA: TGTGCCAGCAGTGGGTACGGGACTAGCGAGAGCTCCTACAATGAGCAGTTCTTC. This translates into CASSGYGTSESSYNEQFF.

Many counts were recorded for this clonotype. The chain has TRBV20-1 and TRBJ2-2; 9 nucleotides match TRBD2. Trimming cost V 0 bases and J 5 bases; bases outside gene matches: 7. Germline lookup yields CDR1 DFQATT and CDR2 SNEGSKA (reference sequence). The CDR3 loop spans 16 amino acids. CDR3 protein: CSARDGAGGRTGELFF. In nucleotides, the CDR3 is TGCAGTGCTAGAGATGGGGCGGGGGGGCGTACCGGGGAGCTGTTTTTT.

As to this clonotype: Since the CDR3 does not end with the conserved phenylalanine or tryptophan, this likely comes from a read error. This chain uses TRBV5-1 with TRBJ2-3; D unresolved. Germline V gene data show CDR1 as SGHRS and CDR2 as YFSETQ. The CDR3 is 14 amino acids. The V end was cut by 4 bases, the J end by 5 bases, with 14 bases between. The DNA for the CDR3 is TGCGCCAGCAGCCCCGGACGGGCAGGAGATACGCAGTATTTG. It translates to CASSPGRAGDTQYL.

This clonotype was counted ten times or more. The rearrangement links TRBV12-3 or TRBV12-4 to TRBJ2-1; TRBD1 aligns across 7 bases. This CDR3 is built from 18 residues. V gave up 5 bases and J gave up 0 bases; unmatched junction bases: 13. The CDR3, as DNA: TGTGCCAGCAGTATAGTAAGGGGGCGATTGAGCTCCTACAATGAGCAGTTCTTC. It encodes CASSIVRGRLSSYNEQFF.

This clonotype was seen just once. Because it lacks the conserved phenylalanine or tryptophan at the end, this CDR3 is likely a read error. The rearrangement joins TRBV28 to TRBJ2-1; TRBD1 matches at 9 bases. In germline, CDR1 is MDHEN, CDR2 SYDVKM. This CDR3 spans 15 amino acids. With 7 bases clipped from V and 9 bases from J, the junction kept 13 bases outside the gene matches. CDR3: CASIGGQGIVLEQFS. Written as DNA, the CDR3 is TGTGCCAGCATTGGTGGACAGGGGATCGTCCTTGAGCAGTTCTCC.

This clonotype was seen repeatedly, ten times or more. The chain has TRBV20-1 and TRBJ2-5; D may be TRBD1 or TRBD2 (5 bases each). CDR1 and CDR2 (germline): DFQATT, SNEGSKA (reference sequence). Trimming removed 7 bases from V and 5 bases from J, with 14 bases in between. This CDR3 is 12 amino acids long. The CDR3 DNA reads as TGCAGTGTCAGGCTAGGGGACGAGACCCAGTACTTC. As protein: CSVRLGDETQYF.

This clonotype was counted ten times or more. The junction departs from germline at one end; a sequencing error may be responsible. The chain employs TRBV4-3 and TRBJ2-2; the match to TRBD1 covers 10 bases. Germline CDR1 is LGHNA and CDR2 is YSLEER. The length of the CDR3 is 16 residues. The CDR3 region is CASSPGQGVVTGEPFF. CDR3 DNA: TGCGCCAGCAGCCCTGGACAGGGGGTTGTCACCGGGGAGCCGTTTTTT.

The chain links TRBV19 to TRBJ1-2, with 11 bases fitting TRBD1. V was clipped by 5 bases and J by 5 bases; unmatched bases: 7. This CDR3 contains 15 residues. Germline V CDR1 and CDR2: LNHDA, SQIVND (reference sequence). The CDR3 loop reads CASSARTGGIYGYTF. The DNA of the CDR3 is TGTGCCAGTAGTGCAAGGACAGGGGGCATTTATGGCTACACCTTC.

Comments on this clonotype: Since a much larger clone is just one base distant, this may be a read error. The gene calls are TRBV9 and TRBJ2-1, with 7 bases matching TRBD1. J gave up 5 bases and V 7 bases, and 9 bases lay outside the gene matches. This CDR3 has 14 residues. Germline CDR1 is SGDLS and CDR2 is YYNGEE. CDR3 sequence reads: CASGAGTANNEQFF. In DNA, the CDR3 is TGTGCCAGCGGCGCCGGGACAGCCAACAATGAGCAGTTCTTC.

V and J are TRBV20-1 and TRBJ1-6; no firm D call. This CDR3 is 16 amino acids long. Germline CDR1 DFQATT, CDR2 SNEGSKA (reference sequence). The V end lost 8 bases, the J end lost 0 bases, and 17 bases lay between the germline ends. CDR3 DNA sequence: TGCAGTTCGCGGACCTCTACTAGCTCCTATAATTCACCCCTCCACTTT. Residues: CSSRTSTSSYNSPLHF.

This clonotype has a count of ten or more. The chain has TRBV10-3 and TRBJ1-4; a weak D match, TRBD1 (5 bases). Germline V lookup: CDR1 ENHRY, CDR2 SYGVKD. The CDR3 is 16 residues long. Trimming pared 0 bases from V and 7 bases from J, leaving 15 bases between. CDR3 loop: CAISESTRGTREKLFF. The CDR3 nucleotides are TGTGCCATCAGTGAGTCGACACGTGGGACTCGTGAAAAACTGTTTTTT.